The sequence of this TCR beta chain was determined in a study of response to subunit inactivated influenza vaccine. Broader study findings: Authors suggested that a seasonal influenza vaccination recruits few new T cells each time.

This clonotype turned up a few times. Its antigen is currently unknown. Each CDR3 protein is one row after TCRdb ran MiXCR on the RT-PCR reads. The table includes 150,000 to 200,000 distinct CDR3 sequences, around 9.9% detected once. The V gene's germline CDR1 is SGHKS and CDR2 YYEKEE (reference sequence). This CDR3 is built from 13 residues. With 4 bases removed from V and 1 base from J, the gap between germline ends came to 8 bases. The rearrangement uses TRBV5-5 and TRBJ1-2; the D is unclear. This clonotype was obtained from a man in his forties or fifties who received an inactivated influenza vaccine. The specimen was non-naive T cells sorted from PBMCs, collected about 40 days after vaccination. CDR3 residues: CASSRLINYGYTF. CDR3 in DNA: TGTGCCAGCAGCCGGCTCATTAACTATGGCTACACCTTC.